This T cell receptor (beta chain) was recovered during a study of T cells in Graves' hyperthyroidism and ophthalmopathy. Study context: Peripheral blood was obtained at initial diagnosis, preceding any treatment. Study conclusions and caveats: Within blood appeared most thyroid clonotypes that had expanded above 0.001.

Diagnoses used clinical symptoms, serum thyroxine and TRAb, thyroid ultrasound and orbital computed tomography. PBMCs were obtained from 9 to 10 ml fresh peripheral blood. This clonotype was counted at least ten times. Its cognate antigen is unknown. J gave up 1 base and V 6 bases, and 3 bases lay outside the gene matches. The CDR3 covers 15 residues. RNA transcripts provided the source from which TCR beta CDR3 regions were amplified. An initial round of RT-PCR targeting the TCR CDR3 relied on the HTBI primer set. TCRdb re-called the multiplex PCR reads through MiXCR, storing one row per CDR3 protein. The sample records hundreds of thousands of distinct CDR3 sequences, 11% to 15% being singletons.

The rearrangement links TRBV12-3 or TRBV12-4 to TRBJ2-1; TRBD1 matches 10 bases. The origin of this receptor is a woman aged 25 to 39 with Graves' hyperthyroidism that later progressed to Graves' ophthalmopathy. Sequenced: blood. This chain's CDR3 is CASRGQGGSYNEQFF. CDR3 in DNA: TGTGCCAGCAGAGGACAGGGGGGATCCTACAATGAGCAGTTCTTC.